This T cell receptor (beta chain) was documented in a study of molecular identifiers for immune sequencing clone quantification. Findings and caveats of the study: Spiked Jurkat TCR RNA from one cell was reportedly detectable among over 800,000 naive cells.

Sorting isolated naive CD8 T cells as CD8+CD4-CCR7+CD45RA+ events. Germline values: CDR1 DFQATT, CDR2 SNEGSKA (reference sequence). This CDR3 region has 13 residues. Between the trimmed V and J ends, which lost 6 bases and 1 base, there was a span of 12 bases. TCRdb passed the PCR reads through MiXCR, listing each CDR3 protein once. The profile shows approximately 680,000 distinct CDR3 sequences, 25% of them singletons. Note on this clonotype: What it binds is not known.

The chain employs TRBV20-1 and TRBJ1-1; possible D gene TRBD1, 5 bases. The specimen sequenced was naive CD8+ T cells from blood, with Jurkat cell RNA spiked in. Subset described: FACS-sorted CD8+CD4-CCR7+CD45RA+ naive T cells. The sequence was collected from a human donor in good health. Some libraries in this study had Jurkat cell RNA spiked in. The CDR3 reads CSARGWTNTEAFF. CDR3 in DNA: TGCAGTGCGAGGGGATGGACGAACACTGAAGCTTTCTTT.